Below, 20 T cell receptor beta chains from the same sample are listed, as sequenced in a study of T cells in Graves' hyperthyroidism and ophthalmopathy. Amplification of TCR beta CDR3 regions used RNA as the template. RT-PCR in the first round (using the HTBI primer set) targeted the TCR CDR3. TCRdb re-analysed the multiplex PCR reads in MiXCR, keeping a single row per CDR3 protein. The sample records under 350,000 distinct CDR3 sequences, over 15% being singletons. The sample was blood. The source is a woman in her fifties or sixties with Graves' ophthalmopathy.

This clonotype was detected many times. The chain uses TRBV7-8 and TRBJ2-3, with D unclear. This CDR3 has 15 residues. Germline V gives CDR1 SGHVS, CDR2 FQNEAQ. Trimming removed 5 bases at V and 0 bases at J, with 12 bases between. CDR3 sequence: CASSVLPTSTDTQYF. As DNA, the CDR3 is TGTGCCAGCAGCGTACTTCCTACTAGCACAGATACGCAGTATTTT. Complete variable domain (other parts from reference TRBV7-8 and TRBJ2-3): GAGVSQSPRYKVAKRGQDVALRCDPISGHVSLFWYQQALGQGPEFLTYFQNEAQLDKSGLPSDRFFAERPEGSVSTLKIQRTQQEDSAVYLCASSVLPTSTDTQYFGPGTRLTVL.

This clonotype has only a few counts. V and J are TRBV30 and TRBJ2-7; D might be TRBD2 (7 bases). Germline loops: CDR1 GTSNPN, CDR2 SVGIG (reference sequence). CDR3 length: 16 amino acids. V was trimmed by 2 bases and J by 3 bases, leaving 20 bases between them. The CDR3 DNA sequence: TGTGCCTGGAGTAGGGGGAGCGGGAAGGAGGGCTACGAGCAGTACTTC. This translates into CAWSRGSGKEGYEQYF.

This clonotype came up many times. CDR3 nucleotides: TGTGCCAGCAGCCAAAAAAACCAGCCCCAGCATTTT. Its protein product is CASSQKNQPQHF. The rearrangement uses TRBV3-1 and TRBJ1-5, with D uncertain. This CDR3 region has 12 residues. With 2 bases removed from V and 7 bases from J, the gap between germline ends came to 6 bases. The germline CDR1 and CDR2 sequences are LGHDT and YNNKEL (reference sequence). The entire variable domain, with the rest obtained from reference TRBV3-1 and TRBJ1-5, is as follows: DTAVSQTPKYLVTQMGNDKSIKCEQNLGHDTMYWYKQDSKKFLKIMFSYNNKELIINETVPNRFSPKSPDKAHLNLHINSLELGDSAVYFCASSQKNQPQHFGDGTRLSIL.

In its sample, this clonotype was seen many times. CDR3 nucleotides: TGTGCCAGCAGCTTATCCACGGTTCTTACCGGGGAGCTGTTTTTT. It translates to CASSLSTVLTGELFF. V gene TRBV7-2 combines with J gene TRBJ2-2; D unresolved. CDR3 length: 15 amino acids. CDR1 SGHTA and CDR2 FQGNSA come from the germline V gene. The V gene lost 2 bases and the J gene lost 5 bases, with 12 bases spanning the gap.

This chain connects TRBV5-1 to TRBJ2-7; D not certain. Germline lookup yields CDR1 SGHRS and CDR2 YFSETQ. The CDR3 has 14 amino acids. V was clipped by 0 bases and J by 3 bases, with 10 bases between them. This CDR3 reads CASSLASVSYEQYF. In nucleotides, the CDR3 is TGCGCCAGCAGCTTGGCCAGTGTCAGCTACGAGCAGTACTTC. Complete variable domain (other parts from reference TRBV5-1 and TRBJ2-7): KAGVTQTPRYLIKTRGQQVTLSCSPISGHRSVSWYQQTPGQGLQFLFEYFSETQRNKGNFPGRFSGRQFSNSRSEMNVSTLELGDSALYLCASSLASVSYEQYFGPGTRLTVT.

This clonotype was seen a handful of times. A junction end diverges from the germline sequence, so it may reflect a read error. The chain has TRBV27 and TRBJ1-1; D perhaps matches TRBD1 (6 bases). From germline, CDR1 is MNHEY and CDR2 SMNVEV (reference sequence). The CDR3 loop spans 14 amino acids. The CDR3 nucleotides are TGTGCCAGCACTTTAGGGGGTGCGAACACTGAAGCTTTCTTT. Translating it yields CASTLGGANTEAFF.

The V call is TRBV4-3, the J call TRBJ2-7; D is unclear. This CDR3 contains 14 residues. The germline V gene encodes CDR1 LGHNA and CDR2 YSLEER. Trimming left V 0 bases short and J 2 bases short, with 8 bases between. The chain's CDR3 is CASSQEVYTYEQYF. The CDR3 coding sequence is TGCGCCAGCAGCCAAGAAGTTTATACCTACGAGCAGTACTTC.

There are a few counts of this clonotype. The V call is TRBV5-6, the J call TRBJ2-7; D gene unclear. This CDR3 is built from 13 residues. Trimming cost V 0 bases and J 6 bases, with 10 bases left between them. Germline CDR1 and CDR2: SGHDT and YYEEEE. The CDR3 reads CASSLDGRSEQYF. As DNA, the CDR3 is TGTGCCAGCAGCTTGGATGGTAGGAGCGAGCAGTACTTC.

The J gene is TRBJ2-5, the V gene TRBV6-1, with TRBD2 matching 7 bases. The trim removed 7 bases at V and 2 bases at J, leaving 13 bases unmatched. CDR3 size: 16 residues. Germline CDR1 is MNHNS and CDR2 is SASEGT. This CDR3 is CASTRGASRGQETQYF. The DNA for the CDR3 is TGTGCCAGCACCCGAGGGGCCTCGCGGGGGCAAGAGACCCAGTACTTC.

With regard to this clonotype: This may be a read error, as it is one base from a much larger clone. The rearrangement links TRBV5-5 to TRBJ2-7, with 8 positions matching TRBD1. Germline CDR1 reads SGHKS; CDR2 reads YYEKEE (reference sequence). CDR3 size: 14 residues. CDR3: CASSQGAGGAEQYF. In DNA form, the CDR3 reads TGCGCCAGCAGCCAAGGGGCAGGGGGCGCCGAGCAGTACTTC.

The V call is TRBV5-4, the J call TRBJ2-2; D call uncertain. V was shortened by 0 bases and J by 8 bases, with 11 bases between the two germline ends. The germline V gene has CDR1 SGHNT and CDR2 YYREEE (reference sequence). This CDR3 has 14 amino acids. In DNA, the CDR3 is TGTGCCAGCAGCTTGGTCCGTAACCCGGGGGAGCTGTTTTTT. It translates to CASSLVRNPGELFF.

This clonotype has at least ten counts. V is TRBV2 and J is TRBJ1-1; no clear D gene. The CDR3 is 14 residues long. With 2 bases removed from V and 2 bases from J, the gap between germline ends came to 9 bases. Germline V CDR1 and CDR2: SNHLY, FYNNEI. The CDR3 DNA reads as TGTGCCAGCAGTGAATCGGGTTTTAACACTGAAGCTTTCTTT. This sequence encodes CASSESGFNTEAFF.

About this clonotype: A much larger clone differs by one base, so this may be a read error. The chain joins TRBV20-1 to TRBJ2-3, with TRBD2 matching 10 bases. Germline V CDR1 and CDR2: DFQATT, SNEGSKA (reference sequence). The V segment lost 4 bases and the J segment 5 bases; nucleotides outside the gene matches: 9. The CDR3 sequence is 15 residues long. The CDR3 nucleotides read TGCAGTGCTAACGCCCCTAGCGGGAGTTTAGATACGCAGTATTTT. This gives the protein CSANAPSGSLDTQYF.

This clonotype came up many times. The chain uses TRBV20-1 and TRBJ1-6; 7 nucleotides line up with TRBD1. In germline, CDR1 is DFQATT, CDR2 SNEGSKA (reference sequence). This CDR3 spans 14 amino acids. Trimming at V came to 0 bases and at J to 9 bases, leaving 5 bases not matched to a gene. This CDR3 is CSARDRQGGSPLHF. Written as DNA, the CDR3 is TGCAGTGCTAGAGACCGACAGGGCGGTTCACCCCTCCACTTT.

In its sample, this clonotype was seen many times. This chain connects TRBV9 to TRBJ2-3; 7 bases fit TRBD2. Germline values: CDR1 SGDLS, CDR2 YYNGEE. Germline trimming cut 4 bases from V and 4 bases from J; bases unmatched to any gene: 6. CDR3 length equals 14 residues. Here the CDR3 DNA reads TGTGCCAGCAGCCCGGGAGGAAGGGCAGATACGCAGTATTTT. It translates to CASSPGGRADTQYF.

Many counts were recorded for this clonotype. This chain uses TRBV7-8 with TRBJ2-7; perhaps TRBD1 as D (5 bases). The CDR3 has 13 residues. CDR1 and CDR2 (germline): SGHVS, FQNEAQ. V was clipped by 5 bases and J by 3 bases, with 11 bases between them. This CDR3 is CASSQDRGYEQYF. The CDR3 DNA reads as TGTGCCAGCAGCCAAGATAGGGGCTACGAGCAGTACTTC.

This clonotype has more than one count but fewer than ten. The chain has TRBV5-6 and TRBJ1-1, with 9 bases lining up with TRBD1. The germline V gene has CDR1 SGHDT and CDR2 YYEEEE. The CDR3 is 14 amino acids. V lost 4 bases to trimming and J lost 3 bases; unmatched junction nucleotides: 4. The CDR3 region is CASSLGQGYTEAFF. The DNA for the CDR3 is TGTGCCAGCAGCCTGGGACAGGGATACACTGAAGCTTTCTTT.

V and J are TRBV5-8 and TRBJ2-3; D may correspond to TRBD1 or TRBD2 (6 bases each). V was trimmed by 3 bases and J by 4 bases, leaving 18 bases between them. Germline-derived CDR1 and CDR2 are SGHTS and YDEGEE. CDR3 length equals 16 residues. In DNA, the CDR3 is TGTGCCAGCAGCTCGGTGGGAAGGGGGGCACCAGATACGCAGTATTTT. It is translated as CASSSVGRGAPDTQYF.

This clonotype was recorded many times. CDR3 DNA sequence: TGCGCCAGCAGCTTGACGGCCCAGGGTACAGATACGCAGTATTTT. Residues: CASSLTAQGTDTQYF. The chain links TRBV5-1 to TRBJ2-3; tentatively, D is TRBD1 (5 bases). Trimming shortened V by 1 base and J by 3 bases, and 12 bases separated the two germline ends. Per the germline V gene, CDR1 is SGHRS and CDR2 is YFSETQ. The CDR3 spans 15 residues. The variable domain in full, with the rest retrieved from reference TRBV5-1 and TRBJ2-3, is KAGVTQTPRYLIKTRGQQVTLSCSPISGHRSVSWYQQTPGQGLQFLFEYFSETQRNKGNFPGRFSGRQFSNSRSEMNVSTLELGDSALYLCASSLTAQGTDTQYFGPGTRLTVL.

This clonotype was counted at least ten times. This chain connects TRBV2 to TRBJ1-6; tentative D call: TRBD1 (6 bases). V lost 7 bases, J lost 10 bases, and 17 bases lay in between. The CDR3 spans 14 residues. From germline, CDR1 is SNHLY and CDR2 FYNNEI. The CDR3: CASNTGFIRSPLHF. The CDR3 DNA reads as TGTGCCAGCAATACAGGGTTTATTCGGTCACCCCTCCACTTT.